This T cell receptor (beta chain) derives from a study of blood T cell repertoires in COVID-19. About the study: Researchers got acute and convalescent COVID-19 samples from the United States, Italy and Spain. Sources were T cells, B-cell-depleted T cells, or PBMCs; the material itself was cDNA or gDNA.

Germline CDR1 and CDR2: LGHNT and FRNRAP. V shed 0 bases and J 0 bases; nucleotides not matched to a gene: 4. The CDR3 is made up of 17 amino acids. In the original processing: Using reference gene primer amplification, nucleated cell counts were estimated. Method: immunoSEQ multiplex PCR; TCRdb's copy keeps in-frame clones and lacks some. V, J and clone size reflect that table, while D and trimming were determined from the DNA. The sample comprises some 110,000 clones, about nine tenths of which are singletons, and roughly 4.5% rests with the top ten. This chain connects TRBV12-5 to TRBJ1-1; 10 nucleotides agree with TRBD1. The sequenced material came from peripheral blood. This receptor was taken from a man aged 40-50 years with acute or convalescent COVID-19. The CDR3 nucleotides read TGTGCTAGTGGTTTGGTGGGGACAGGGGAAATGAACACTGAAGCTTTCTTT. The encoded protein is CASGLVGTGEMNTEAFF.